A single sample gave rise to the 10 T cell receptor beta chains below, sequenced in a study of molecular identifiers for immune sequencing clone quantification. Via MiXCR, TCRdb re-called the PCR reads, giving one row per CDR3 protein. The repertoire holds tens of thousands of distinct CDR3 sequences, less than 25% seen once, with around 1.9% in the top ten. The specimen was naive CD8+ T cells from blood, with Jurkat cell RNA spiked in. Regarding subset: FACS-sorted CD8+CD4-CCR7+CD45RA+ naive T cells. The source of these receptors is a human donor in good health. Some libraries in this study had Jurkat cell RNA spiked in.

About this clonotype itself: A much larger clonotype is one base distant, so this may be a read error. This chain uses TRBV4-2 with TRBJ1-5; 7 positions agree with TRBD1. CDR3 size: 17 residues. In germline, CDR1 is LGHNA, CDR2 YNFKEQ. CDR3 nucleotides: TGTGCCAGCAGCCAAGGACTTGCAGGGGACAGCAATCAGCTCCAGCATTTT. Translation gives CASSQGLAGDSNQLQHF.

This clonotype was recorded once. The chain links TRBV7-4 to TRBJ2-7; D uncertain. Gene TRBJ2-1 matches the end of the DNA better, so the J call may be wrong. The germline V gene encodes CDR1 SGHVT and CDR2 SQSDAQ. The CDR3 consists of 13 residues. The CDR3 region is CASSPSPGHEQFF. CDR3 bases: TGTGCCAGCAGCCCCTCCCCGGGCCACGAGCAGTTCTTC.

Remarks on this clonotype: It may be a read error: a sequence one base away is much more abundant. This chain links TRBV7-3 with TRBJ2-1, with D perhaps matching TRBD2 (6 bases). Germline CDR1 SGHTA, CDR2 FQGTGA. The CDR3 is 16 residues long. The CDR3 reads CASSGGYVTSYTEQFF. The CDR3 nucleotides are TGTGCCAGCAGTGGGGGGTATGTTACCTCCTACACTGAGCAGTTCTTC.

This clonotype was counted ten times or more. The rearrangement uses TRBV18 and TRBJ2-1; 7 nucleotides match TRBD1. Germline lookup yields CDR1 KGHSH and CDR2 LQKENI. V dropped 5 bases and J dropped 8; count of bases not matched to a gene: 12. The CDR3 runs 15 residues. In nucleotides, the CDR3 is TGTGCCAGCTCATCACGAACCGACAGGGTTGATGAGCAGTTCTTC. The encoded protein is CASSSRTDRVDEQFF.

With regard to this clonotype: A read error may be the cause here, since a much bigger clone is one base away. The chain employs TRBV20-1 and TRBJ2-7, with TRBD2 matching over 8 bases. The CDR3 extends over 13 amino acids. CDR1 and CDR2 (germline): DFQATT, SNEGSKA (reference sequence). As DNA, the CDR3 is TGCGGTGCCACCGGGACTAGTTTCTACGAGCAGTACTTC. It yields the protein CGATGTSFYEQYF.

In its sample, this clonotype was seen many times. The chain uses TRBV15 and TRBJ2-3; D call uncertain. This CDR3 is built from 13 residues. Trimming cost V 0 bases and J 6 bases, with 7 bases left between them. CDR1 and CDR2 (germline): LNHNV, YYDKDF (reference sequence). For the CDR3, the DNA is TGTGCCACCAGCAGAGATAGATTGGATACGCAGTATTTT. Its translation is CATSRDRLDTQYF.

This clonotype was counted a single time. At one of its ends the junction is not consistent with the germline gene, which may arise from a read error. The CDR3 DNA reads as TGTGCCAGCAGCCCGAGTCGGGGGGTCACAGATACGCAATATTTT. Protein: CASSPSRGVTDTQYF. The chain carries TRBV7-6 and TRBJ2-3; TRBD2 aligns across 7 bases. The length of the CDR3 is 15 residues. Germline CDR1 and CDR2: SGHVS and FNYEAQ.

This clonotype has a count of ten or more. J is TRBJ2-7 and V is TRBV4-3, with D perhaps TRBD2 (5 bases). V gave up 1 base and J gave up 3 bases, with 10 bases separating them. This CDR3 has 14 amino acids. Germline CDR1 is LGHNA and CDR2 is YSLEER. The CDR3 loop reads CASSQARSGYEQYF. CDR3 DNA sequence: TGCGCCAGCAGCCAAGCGAGAAGCGGCTACGAGCAGTACTTC.

In this sample, this clonotype turned up many times. This chain uses TRBV27 with TRBJ2-6; D not certain. Germline assignment: CDR1 MNHEY and CDR2 SMNVEV (reference sequence). CDR3 length equals 15 residues. The ends were cut back, 2 bases at V and 2 bases at J, with 7 bases in the middle. CDR3 in DNA: TGTGCCAGCAGTTTAGGGGTTACTGGGGCCAACGTCCTGACTTTC. Translated: CASSLGVTGANVLTF.

With regard to this clonotype: This could be a read error, since a much larger clone is one nucleotide away. The chain recombines TRBV6-2 or TRBV6-3 with TRBJ1-6; no clear D. This CDR3 comprises 14 residues. Germline assignment: CDR1 MNHEY and CDR2 SVGEGT. The CDR3: CASSADNYNSPPHF. DNA of the CDR3: TGTGCCAGCAGTGCCGACAACTATAATTCACCCCCCCACTTT.